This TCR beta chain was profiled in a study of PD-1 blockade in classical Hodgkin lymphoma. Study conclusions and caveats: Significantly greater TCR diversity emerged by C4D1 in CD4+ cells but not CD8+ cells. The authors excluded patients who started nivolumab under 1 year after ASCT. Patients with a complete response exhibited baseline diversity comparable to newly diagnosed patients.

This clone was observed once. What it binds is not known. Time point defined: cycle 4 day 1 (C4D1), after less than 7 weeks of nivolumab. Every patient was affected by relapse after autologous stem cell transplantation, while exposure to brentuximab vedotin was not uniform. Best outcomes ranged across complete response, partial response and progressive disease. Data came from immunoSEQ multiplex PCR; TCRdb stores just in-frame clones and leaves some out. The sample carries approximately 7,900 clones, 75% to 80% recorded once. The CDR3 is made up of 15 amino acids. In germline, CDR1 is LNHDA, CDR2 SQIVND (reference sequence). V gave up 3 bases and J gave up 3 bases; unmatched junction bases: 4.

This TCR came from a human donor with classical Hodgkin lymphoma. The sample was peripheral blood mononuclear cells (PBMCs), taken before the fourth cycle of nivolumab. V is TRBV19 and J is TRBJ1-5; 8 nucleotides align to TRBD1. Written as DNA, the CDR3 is TGTGCCAGTAGTATCGGGGGACAGGTCAATCAGCCCCAGCATTTT. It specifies CASSIGGQVNQPQHF.